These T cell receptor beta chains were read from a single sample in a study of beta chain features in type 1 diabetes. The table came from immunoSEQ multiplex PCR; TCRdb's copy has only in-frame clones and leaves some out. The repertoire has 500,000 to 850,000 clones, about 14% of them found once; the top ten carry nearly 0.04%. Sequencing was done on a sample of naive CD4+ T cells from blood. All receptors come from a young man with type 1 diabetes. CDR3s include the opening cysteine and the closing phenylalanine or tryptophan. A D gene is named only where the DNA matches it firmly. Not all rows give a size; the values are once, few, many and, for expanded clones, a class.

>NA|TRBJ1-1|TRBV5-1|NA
TGCGCCAGCAGCTTTAACCAGGGTACTGAAGCTTTCTTT
CASSFNQGTEAFF
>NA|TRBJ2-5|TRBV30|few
TGTGCCTGGACAACGGACAGTCAAGAGACCCAGTACTTC
CAWTTDSQETQYF
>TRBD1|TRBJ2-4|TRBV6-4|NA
TGTGCCAGCAGTGACCATTCCGGGACAGCAAAGTACTTC
CASSDHSGTAKYF
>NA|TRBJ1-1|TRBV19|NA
TGTGCCAGTAGTATAGATAAGTATAAAGCTTTCTTT
CASSIDKYKAFF
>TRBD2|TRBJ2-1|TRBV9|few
TGTGCCAGCAGCGTAGATCCTAGCGGGAACAATGAGCAGTTCTTC
CASSVDPSGNNEQFF
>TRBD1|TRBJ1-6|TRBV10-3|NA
TGTGCCAGTACGGACAGGGAGGATTCACCCCTCCACTTT
CASTDREDSPLHF
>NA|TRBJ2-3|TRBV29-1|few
TGCAGCGTTGCCCTCTCTCGGGCAGATACGCAGTATTTT
CSVALSRADTQYF
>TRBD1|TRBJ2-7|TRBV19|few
TGTGCCAGTAGCATGGACAGGTGGCGTTACGAGCAGTACTTC
CASSMDRWRYEQYF
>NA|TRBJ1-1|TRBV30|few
TGTGCCTGGAGGGCTACAGGGAGGCAAGCTTTCTTT
CAWRATGRQAFF
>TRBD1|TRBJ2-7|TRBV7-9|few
TGTGCCAGCAGCCCGACCGGGACAGGGCCTTTGGGCGAGCAGTACTTC
CASSPTGTGPLGEQYF
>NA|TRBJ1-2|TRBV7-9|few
TGTGCCAGCAGCTTAACGCTAGCTAACTATGGCTACACCTTC
CASSLTLANYGYTF
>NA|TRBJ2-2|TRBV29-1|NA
TGCAGCCGCCCGGACACCGGGGAGCTGTTTTTT
CSRPDTGELFF
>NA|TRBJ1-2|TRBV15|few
TGTGCCACCAGCAGAGATATGGACGGCTATGGCTACACCTTC
CATSRDMDGYGYTF
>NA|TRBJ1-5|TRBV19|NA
TGTGCCAGTAGTAGGCCGGGGTTTTCCCAGCATTTT
CASSRPGFSQHF
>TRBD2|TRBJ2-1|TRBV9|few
TGTGCCAGCAGCGTAGTCGCGGGGGGGCCGAATGAGCAGTTCTTC
CASSVVAGGPNEQFF
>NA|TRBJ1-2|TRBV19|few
TGTGCCAGTAGTATAGTGGGCACGAGGGACTATGGCTACACCTTC
CASSIVGTRDYGYTF
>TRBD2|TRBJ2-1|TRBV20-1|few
TGCAGTGCTGCCGGGACTAGTAAGTTCTTC
CSAAGTSKFF
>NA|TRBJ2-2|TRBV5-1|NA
TGCGCCAGCAATGGACTTGAGAACACCGGGGAGCTGTTTTTT
CASNGLENTGELFF
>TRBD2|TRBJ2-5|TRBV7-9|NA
TGTGCCACAAGAGGAGCGGGAGGAGCAGAGACCCAGTACTTC
CATRGAGGAETQYF
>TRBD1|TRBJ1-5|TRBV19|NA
TGTGCCAGTAGCCTGGGACAGGGAAATCAGCCCCAGCATTTT
CASSLGQGNQPQHF
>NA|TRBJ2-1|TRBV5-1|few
TGCGCCAGCAGCTTGCAAGGAAGGGAGTACAATGAGCAGTTCTTC
CASSLQGREYNEQFF
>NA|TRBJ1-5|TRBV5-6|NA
TGTGCCAGCAGCTTGGCGGGAAAACAGCCCCAGCATTTT
CASSLAGKQPQHF
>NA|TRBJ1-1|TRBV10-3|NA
TGTGCCACCAAGCCTGACAGGACCAGCCTAGGTGCGAACACTGAAGCTTTCTTT
CATKPDRTSLGANTEAFF
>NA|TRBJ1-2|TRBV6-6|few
TGTGCCAGCCGATCGACGTCGGCAGGGGAAGACGGCTACACCTTC
CASRSTSAGEDGYTF
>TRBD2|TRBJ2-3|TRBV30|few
TGTGCCTGGGGTAGCGGGAGGGCGACAGATACGCAGTATTTT
CAWGSGRATDTQYF
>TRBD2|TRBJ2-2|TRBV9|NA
TGTGCCAGCAGCGTAGAGATAGGACTAGTGTACACCGGGGAGCTGTTTTTT
CASSVEIGLVYTGELFF
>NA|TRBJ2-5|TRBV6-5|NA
TGTGCCAGCAGCCGAAGGGACCGGTGGGAGACCCAGTACTTC
CASSRRDRWETQYF
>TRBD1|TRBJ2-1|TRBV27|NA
TGTGCCAGCTACCGGGGACAGTTCAGCTCCTACAATGAGCAGTTCTTC
CASYRGQFSSYNEQFF
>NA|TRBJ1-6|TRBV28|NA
TGTGCCAGCGGAGTCCCTGGGAATTCACCCCTCCACTTT
CASGVPGNSPLHF
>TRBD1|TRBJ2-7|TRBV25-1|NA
TGTGCCAGCACCGGGACAGGTAGCTACGAGCAGTACTTC
CASTGTGSYEQYF
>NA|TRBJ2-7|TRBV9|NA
TGTGCCAGCAGCGTAGAGGTACGGGGAGAGCAGTACTTC
CASSVEVRGEQYF
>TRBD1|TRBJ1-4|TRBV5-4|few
TGTGCCAGCAGCTTTCAGGGGGCCGGAAGTGAAAAACTGTTTTTT
CASSFQGAGSEKLFF
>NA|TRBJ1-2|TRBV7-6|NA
TGTGCCAGCAGCCTGATATCTCAGGAACTCGACGGCTACACCTTC
CASSLISQELDGYTF
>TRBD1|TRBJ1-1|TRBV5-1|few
TGCGCCAGCAGCCAAGGACAGGTCCTCACTGAAGCTTTCTTT
CASSQGQVLTEAFF
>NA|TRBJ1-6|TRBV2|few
TGTGCCAGCAGGGACAGTTATAATTCACCCCTCCACTTT
CASRDSYNSPLHF
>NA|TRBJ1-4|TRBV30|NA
TGTGCCTGGAGTGTAATGGAGAAACTGTTTTTT
CAWSVMEKLFF
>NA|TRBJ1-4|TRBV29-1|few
TGCAGCGCGTCCAGAGGGACTAATGAAAAACTGTTTTTT
CSASRGTNEKLFF
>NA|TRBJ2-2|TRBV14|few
TGTGCCAGCAGCCCCCGGTTGACCGGGGAGCTGTTTTTT
CASSPRLTGELFF
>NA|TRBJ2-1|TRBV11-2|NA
TGTGCCAGCAGCAGACAGACGGCGGAGTACAATGAGCAGTTCTTC
CASSRQTAEYNEQFF
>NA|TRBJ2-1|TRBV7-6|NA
TGTGCCAGCAGCTTAGCCAATCCCGGGGGTTACAATGAGCAGTTCTTC
CASSLANPGGYNEQFF
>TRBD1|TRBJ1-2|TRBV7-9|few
TGTGCCAGCAGCTTCTTCAGACAGGGCTCGGATGGCTACACCTTC
CASSFFRQGSDGYTF
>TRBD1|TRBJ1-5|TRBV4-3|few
TGCGCCAGCTCGATAGACAGGGACGTTCAGCCCCAGCATTTT
CASSIDRDVQPQHF
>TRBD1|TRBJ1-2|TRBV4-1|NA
TGCGCCAGCAGCCAAGATTGGACAGGGGCCTATGGCTACACCTTC
CASSQDWTGAYGYTF
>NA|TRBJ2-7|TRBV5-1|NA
TGCGCCAGCAGCGCCACAGGGACCTCCTACGAGCAGTACTTC
CASSATGTSYEQYF
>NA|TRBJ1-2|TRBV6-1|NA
TGTGCCAGCAGTTCCGCGGATGGCTACACCTTC
CASSSADGYTF
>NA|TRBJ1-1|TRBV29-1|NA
TGCAGCGTCGTCCGGGCGTATGAAGCTTTCTTT
CSVVRAYEAFF
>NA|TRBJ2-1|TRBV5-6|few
TGTGCCAGCAGCCTTTACGGCGGGGCCACCTACAATGAGCAGTTCTTC
CASSLYGGATYNEQFF
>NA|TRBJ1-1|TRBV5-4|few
TGTGCCAGCCCTCCGGCGTCAACGAACACTGAAGCTTTCTTT
CASPPASTNTEAFF
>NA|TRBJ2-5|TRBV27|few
TGTGCCAGCAGGCTTATGGGTCCACAGGTCCAAGAGACCCAGTACTTC
CASRLMGPQVQETQYF
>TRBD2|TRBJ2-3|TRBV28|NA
TGTGCCACCCTAGCGGGGGACCGCACAGATACGCAGTATTTT
CATLAGDRTDTQYF
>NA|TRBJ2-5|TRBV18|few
TGTGCCAGCTCACCGGGGGGCAGAGAGACCCAGTACTTC
CASSPGGRETQYF
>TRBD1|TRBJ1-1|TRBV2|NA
TGTGCCAGTGGGACAGGGGTGAACACTGAAGCTTTCTTT
CASGTGVNTEAFF
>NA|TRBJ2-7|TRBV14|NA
TGTGCCAGCAGCCACCGGCGCAGCCTCTACGAGCAGTACTTC
CASSHRRSLYEQYF
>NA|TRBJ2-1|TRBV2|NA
TGTGCCAGCAGTGATGGCCAGGGACAACGTTACAATGAGCAGTTCTTC
CASSDGQGQRYNEQFF
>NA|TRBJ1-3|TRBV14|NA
TGTGCCAGCAGCCCCAGAACGCGTGGAAACACCATATATTTT
CASSPRTRGNTIYF